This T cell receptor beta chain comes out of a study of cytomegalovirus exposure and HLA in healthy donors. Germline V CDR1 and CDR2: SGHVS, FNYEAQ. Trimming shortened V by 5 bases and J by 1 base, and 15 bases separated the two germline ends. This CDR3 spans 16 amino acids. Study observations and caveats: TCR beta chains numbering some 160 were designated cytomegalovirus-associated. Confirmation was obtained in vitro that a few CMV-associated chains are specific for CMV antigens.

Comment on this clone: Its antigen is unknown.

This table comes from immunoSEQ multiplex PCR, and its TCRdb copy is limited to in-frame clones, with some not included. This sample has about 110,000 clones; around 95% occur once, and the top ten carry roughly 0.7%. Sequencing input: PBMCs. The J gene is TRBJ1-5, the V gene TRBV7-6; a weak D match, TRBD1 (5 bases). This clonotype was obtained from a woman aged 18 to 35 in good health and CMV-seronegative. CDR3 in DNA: TGTGCCAGCAGCCAAGACAGTAGAAGAAGCAATCAGCCCCAGCATTTT. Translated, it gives CASSQDSRRSNQPQHF.